This entry lists 23 T cell receptor beta chains sequenced from one sample in a study of shared clonotypes between healthy human individuals. The method was immunoSEQ multiplex PCR; TCRdb's version includes in-frame clones alone and lacks a portion of them. The sample has 2 million to 2.5 million clones, 80% to 95% seen once. The sample consisted of naive CD4+ T cells from PBMCs. Subset indicated: CD45RA+ positively selected. These receptors came from a man aged 18 to 35 in good health. Some clones in this sample may be carry-over from other donors' samples.

This chain joins TRBV10-3 and TRBJ2-2; D not resolved. The germline CDR1 and CDR2 sequences are ENHRY and SYGVKD. V was clipped by 3 bases and J by 3 bases, with 5 bases between them. The CDR3 is made up of 13 amino acids. CDR3 nucleotides: TGTGCCATCAGTGATAGCTACACCGGGGAGCTGTTTTTT. Amino acid sequence: CAISDSYTGELFF.

V and J are TRBV7-3 and TRBJ2-7, with 7 bases lining up with TRBD1. V dropped 2 bases and J dropped 3; count of bases not matched to a gene: 4. The CDR3 is made up of 14 amino acids. Germline values: CDR1 SGHTA, CDR2 FQGTGA. CDR3 nucleotide sequence: TGTGCCAGCAGCTTAGAGGGGACAGTCTACGAGCAGTACTTC. As protein: CASSLEGTVYEQYF.

The chain is built from TRBV29-1 and TRBJ2-7; 7 bases align to TRBD2. The germline CDR1 and CDR2 sequences are SQVTM and ANQGSEA. Trimming at V came to 6 bases and at J to 0 bases, leaving 8 bases not matched to a gene. This CDR3 has 14 amino acids. The CDR3 here is CSVLGLGNSYEQYF. The CDR3 coding sequence is TGCAGCGTCCTTGGACTAGGGAACTCCTACGAGCAGTACTTC.

Concerning this clone itself: Other nucleotide sequences in the sample specify the same CDR3. Here the CDR3 reads CASSPLNGNTEAFF. The DNA for the CDR3 is TGTGCCAGCTCACCACTTAACGGCAACACTGAAGCTTTCTTT. The chain joins TRBV18 to TRBJ1-1; D gene uncertain. The V gene's germline CDR1 is KGHSH and CDR2 LQKENI. CDR3 size: 14 residues. The V end was cut by 1 base, the J end by 2 bases, with 8 bases between.

A remark on this clone: The same CDR3 can be traced to other DNA sequences in this sample. The CDR3 region is CASSFAGSSYNEQFF. CDR3 nucleotide sequence: TGTGCCAGCAGCTTTGCCGGAAGCTCCTACAATGAGCAGTTCTTC. The chain joins TRBV5-4 to TRBJ2-1; D gene ambiguous. From germline, CDR1 is SGHNT and CDR2 YYREEE (reference sequence). CDR3 length equals 15 residues. With 2 bases removed from V and 0 bases from J, the gap between germline ends came to 9 bases. Looking up the rest from reference TRBV5-4 and TRBJ2-1 gives the full variable domain: ETGVTQSPTHLIKTRGQQVTLRCSSQSGHNTVSWYQQALGQGPQFIFQYYREEENGRGNFPPRFSGLQFPNYSSELNVNALELDDSALYLCASSFAGSSYNEQFFGPGTRLTVL.

The rearrangement links TRBV5-4 to TRBJ2-3, with D hard to call. V was pared by 4 bases and J by 5 bases, with 11 bases between. This CDR3 has 13 amino acids. Germline V gene data show CDR1 as SGHNT and CDR2 as YYREEE (reference sequence). The CDR3 sequence is CASSPNFGDTQYF. As DNA, the CDR3 is TGTGCCAGCAGCCCTAACTTTGGAGATACGCAGTATTTT. The variable domain in full, completed from reference TRBV5-4 and TRBJ2-3, reads ETGVTQSPTHLIKTRGQQVTLRCSSQSGHNTVSWYQQALGQGPQFIFQYYREEENGRGNFPPRFSGLQFPNYSSELNVNALELDDSALYLCASSPNFGDTQYFGPGTRLTVL.

The genes are TRBV4-1 and TRBJ2-7; the D gene is possibly TRBD1 (6 bases). Germline CDR1 reads MGHRA; CDR2 reads YSYEKL. V was cut by 4 bases and J by 0 bases, with 16 bases left in between. The CDR3 has 16 residues. DNA of the CDR3: TGCGCCAGCAGCCTCAGTTGGGGACAACCCTCCTACGAGCAGTACTTC. This codes for CASSLSWGQPSYEQYF.

The chain joins TRBV10-1 to TRBJ2-5, with D unclear. V was cut by 4 bases and J by 1 base, with 7 bases left in between. Germline-derived CDR1 and CDR2 are WNHNN and SYGVQD (reference sequence). The CDR3 spans 13 residues. In nucleotides, the CDR3 is TGCGCCAGCAGTGGGGGTCCCCAAGAGACCCAGTACTTC. Its translation: CASSGGPQETQYF.

This chain links TRBV2 with TRBJ2-1, with 10 bases fitting TRBD2. The germline V gene has CDR1 SNHLY and CDR2 FYNNEI. CDR3 length: 14 residues. The V and J ends lost 4 bases and 9 bases, in that order; junction bases with no gene match: 6. The CDR3 DNA follows: TGTGCCAGCAGTGCCAGCGGGAGGGCAGGTGAGCAGTTCTTC. Protein sequence: CASSASGRAGEQFF.

The rearrangement joins TRBV28 to TRBJ2-7; TRBD1 matches 7 bases. The V gene end was trimmed by 6 bases and the J gene end by 0 bases; junction bases not matched to a gene: 8. The germline V gene has CDR1 MDHEN and CDR2 SYDVKM. There are 15 residues in the CDR3. The CDR3 DNA is TGTGCCAGCAGCGTACAGGGGACAAGCTCCTACGAGCAGTACTTC. Translated: CASSVQGTSSYEQYF.

The chain links TRBV7-2 to TRBJ2-1; 11 bases align to TRBD2. V trimming: 4 bases; J trimming: 7 bases; junction bases outside the gene matches: 9. Germline V CDR1 and CDR2: SGHTA, FQGNSA. CDR3 length: 16 amino acids. CDR3 protein: CASSYTSGSLGNEQFF. CDR3 bases: TGTGCCAGCAGCTATACTAGCGGGAGCCTCGGTAATGAGCAGTTCTTC.

About this clone itself: The same CDR3 can be traced to other DNA sequences in this sample. V usage is TRBV28 and J usage is TRBJ1-2; D is unresolved. The CDR3 is 13 residues long. V lost 5 bases and J 5 bases, leaving 12 bases between the germline ends. Germline CDR1 and CDR2: MDHEN and SYDVKM. The CDR3 nucleotides read TGTGCCAGCAGTCTAGGCGGACTTTATGGCTACACCTTC. Protein sequence: CASSLGGLYGYTF.

This chain links TRBV7-2 with TRBJ1-5; perhaps TRBD1 as D (5 bases). The CDR3 runs 15 residues. Germline CDR1 SGHTA, CDR2 FQGNSA. V was clipped by 10 bases and J by 1 base, with 17 bases between them. The CDR3 loop is CATGRQFGSNQPQHF. CDR3 nucleotides: TGTGCCACCGGGCGACAGTTTGGGAGCAATCAGCCCCAGCATTTT.

V gene TRBV7-9 combines with J gene TRBJ1-5, with a possible D match to TRBD1 (5 bases). The V end was cut by 4 bases, the J end by 0 bases, with 13 bases between. Germline assignment: CDR1 SEHNR and CDR2 FQNEAQ (reference sequence). The CDR3 is 16 amino acids. Here the CDR3 reads CASSSSGAYSNQPQHF. CDR3 nucleotides: TGTGCCAGCAGCTCCAGCGGGGCTTATAGCAATCAGCCCCAGCATTTT. The variable domain in full, with the rest retrieved from reference TRBV7-9 and TRBJ1-5, is DTGVSQNPRHKITKRGQNVTFRCDPISEHNRLYWYRQTLGQGPEFLTYFQNEAQLEKSRLLSDRFSAERPKGSFSTLEIQRTEQGDSAMYLCASSSSGAYSNQPQHFGDGTRLSIL.

The gene calls are TRBV7-3 and TRBJ2-3, with a tentative D call TRBD2 (5 bases). Trimming removed 4 bases from V and 4 bases from J, with 15 bases in between. Germline V gene data show CDR1 as SGHTA and CDR2 as FQGTGA. The length of the CDR3 is 15 residues. CDR3 bases: TGTGCCAGCAGCTCCATCACGGCCGGGGCAGATACGCAGTATTTT. Translation: CASSSITAGADTQYF.

The chain is built from TRBV7-2 and TRBJ2-1; D is ambiguous. Trimming left V 5 bases short and J 2 bases short, with 7 bases between. Germline values: CDR1 SGHTA, CDR2 FQGNSA. This CDR3 region has 13 residues. CDR3 amino acids: CASSPSTYNEQFF. The CDR3 DNA follows: TGTGCCAGCAGCCCCTCCACCTACAATGAGCAGTTCTTC.

This clone has a single count. The genes are TRBV5-6 and TRBJ1-4, with D maybe TRBD1 (6 bases). Trimming removed 5 bases from V and 8 bases from J, with 16 bases in between. This CDR3 has 14 amino acids. Germline CDR1 is SGHDT and CDR2 is YYEEEE. CDR3 DNA: TGTGCCAGCAGTTTGCAGGGGTTTTGGGAAAAACTGTTTTTT. It is translated as CASSLQGFWEKLFF. Using reference TRBV5-6 and TRBJ1-4 for the parts outside the CDR3, the full variable domain is DAGVTQSPTHLIKTRGQQVTLRCSPKSGHDTVSWYQQALGQGPQFIFQYYEEEERQRGNFPDRFSGHQFPNYSSELNVNALLLGDSALYLCASSLQGFWEKLFFGSGTQLSVL.

The V call is TRBV5-1, the J call TRBJ2-7, with D perhaps matching TRBD2 (5 bases). Germline values: CDR1 SGHRS, CDR2 YFSETQ. V was clipped by 2 bases and J by 2 bases, with 17 bases between them. The CDR3 covers 16 residues. Here the CDR3 DNA reads TGCGCCAGCAGCTTCCTAGTTGGGAGACCCACCTACGAGCAGTACTTC. Residues: CASSFLVGRPTYEQYF.

V and J are TRBV5-4 and TRBJ1-4, with D maybe TRBD1 (5 bases). V was trimmed by 4 bases and J by 7 bases, leaving 14 bases between them. CDR1 and CDR2 (germline): SGHNT, YYREEE (reference sequence). This CDR3 contains 14 residues. CDR3 amino acids: CASSVGTSIEKLFF. CDR3 nucleotide sequence: TGTGCCAGCAGCGTCGGGACGAGCATTGAAAAACTGTTTTTT.

V usage is TRBV5-1 and J usage is TRBJ2-7; D ambiguous. CDR1 is SGHRS and CDR2 is YFSETQ in the germline V gene. This CDR3 region has 15 residues. V was pared by 0 bases and J by 1 base, with 11 bases between. The CDR3 DNA reads as TGCGCCAGCAGCTTGGATGGCAGCCTATCCTACGAGCAGTACTTC. This encodes CASSLDGSLSYEQYF.

The chain carries TRBV29-1 and TRBJ2-5; 12 bases fit TRBD2. This CDR3 has 15 residues. Germline CDR1 reads SQVTM; CDR2 reads ANQGSEA. V lost 4 bases, J lost 7 bases, and 10 bases stayed unmatched. This CDR3 reads CSVGPSGRADGTQYF. Written as DNA, the CDR3 is TGCAGCGTTGGACCTAGCGGGAGGGCCGACGGGACCCAGTACTTC.

The V gene is TRBV27, the J gene TRBJ2-7, with 8 positions matching TRBD2. The CDR3 spans 16 residues. V was pared by 2 bases and J by 0 bases, with 6 bases of the junction left unmatched. Per germline, CDR1 MNHEY and CDR2 SMNVEV (reference sequence). This chain's CDR3 is CASSLLGSGNSYEQYF. The CDR3 DNA reads as TGTGCCAGCAGTTTACTAGGTAGCGGGAACTCCTACGAGCAGTACTTC.

The rearrangement uses TRBV7-3 and TRBJ2-6; no clear D. V lost 9 bases to trimming and J lost 0 bases, with 6 bases between them. Germline CDR1 SGHTA, CDR2 FQGTGA. The CDR3 consists of 13 residues. The CDR3 is CASGSSGANVLTF. The CDR3 coding sequence is TGTGCCAGTGGGTCCTCTGGGGCCAACGTCCTGACTTTC. The whole variable domain, remainder taken from reference TRBV7-3 and TRBJ2-6, is GAGVSQTPSNKVTEKGKYVELRCDPISGHTALYWYRQSLGQGPEFLIYFQGTGAADDSGLPNDRFFAVRPEGSVSTLKIQRTERGDSAVYLCASGSSGANVLTFGAGSRLTVL.